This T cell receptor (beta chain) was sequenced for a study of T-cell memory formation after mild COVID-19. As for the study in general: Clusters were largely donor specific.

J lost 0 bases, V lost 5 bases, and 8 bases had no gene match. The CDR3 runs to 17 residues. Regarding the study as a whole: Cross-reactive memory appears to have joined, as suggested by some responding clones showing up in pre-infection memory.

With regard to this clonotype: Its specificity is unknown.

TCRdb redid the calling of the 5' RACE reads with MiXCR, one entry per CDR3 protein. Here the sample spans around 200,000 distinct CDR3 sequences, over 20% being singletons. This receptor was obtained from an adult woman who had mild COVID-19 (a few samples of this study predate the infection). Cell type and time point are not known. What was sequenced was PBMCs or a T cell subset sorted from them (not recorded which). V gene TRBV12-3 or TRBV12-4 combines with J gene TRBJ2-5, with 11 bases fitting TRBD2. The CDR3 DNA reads TGTGCCAGCAGTCGACCTAGGGGACTAGCGGACCAAGAGACCCAGTACTTC. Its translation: CASSRPRGLADQETQYF.